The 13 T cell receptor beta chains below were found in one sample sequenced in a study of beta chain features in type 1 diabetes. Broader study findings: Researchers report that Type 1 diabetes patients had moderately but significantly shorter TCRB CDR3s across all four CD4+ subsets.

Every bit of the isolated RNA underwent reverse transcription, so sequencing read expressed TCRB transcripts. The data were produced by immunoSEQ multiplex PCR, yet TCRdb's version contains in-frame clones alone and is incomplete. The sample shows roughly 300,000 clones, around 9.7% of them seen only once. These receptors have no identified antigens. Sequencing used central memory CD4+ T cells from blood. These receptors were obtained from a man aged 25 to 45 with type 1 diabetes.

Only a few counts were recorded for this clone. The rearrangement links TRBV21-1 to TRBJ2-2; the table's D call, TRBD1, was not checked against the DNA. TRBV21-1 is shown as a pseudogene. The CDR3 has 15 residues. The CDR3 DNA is TGTGCCAGCAGCAAAGTCAGGGAGAACACCGGGGAGCTGTTTTTT. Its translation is CASSKVRENTGELFF.

The CDR3 protein is CAIRRGQADEETQYF. The CDR3 nucleotides read TGTGCCATCAGGAGGGGACAGGCGGATGAAGAGACCCAGTACTTC. The chain recombines TRBV6-4 with TRBJ2-5; 8 bases map to TRBD1. This CDR3 has 15 amino acids. The trim removed 10 bases at V and 3 bases at J, leaving 13 bases unmatched. In germline, CDR1 is MRHNA, CDR2 SNTAGT.

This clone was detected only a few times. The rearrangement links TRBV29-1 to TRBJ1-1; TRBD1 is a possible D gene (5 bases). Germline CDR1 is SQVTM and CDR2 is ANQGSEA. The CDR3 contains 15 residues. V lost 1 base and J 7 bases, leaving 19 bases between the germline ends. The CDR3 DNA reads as TGCAGCGTTGAAGGGGGCGGAGGGGCCGGACTTGAAGCTTTCTTT. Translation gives CSVEGGGGAGLEAFF.

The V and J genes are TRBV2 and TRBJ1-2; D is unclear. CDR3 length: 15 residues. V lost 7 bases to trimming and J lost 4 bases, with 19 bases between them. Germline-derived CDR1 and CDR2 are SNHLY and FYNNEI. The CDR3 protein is CASIRSHSVGYGYTF. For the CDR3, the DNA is TGTGCCAGCATTAGGTCGCACAGCGTCGGCTATGGCTACACCTTC.

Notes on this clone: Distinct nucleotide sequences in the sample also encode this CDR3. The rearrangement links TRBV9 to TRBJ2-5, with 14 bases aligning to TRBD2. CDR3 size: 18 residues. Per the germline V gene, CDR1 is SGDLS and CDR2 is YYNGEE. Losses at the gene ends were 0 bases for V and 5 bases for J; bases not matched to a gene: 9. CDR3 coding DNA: TGTGCCAGCAGCGTAGGGACTAGCGGGGGGCCCTCGGCGGAGACCCAGTACTTC. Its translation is CASSVGTSGGPSAETQYF.

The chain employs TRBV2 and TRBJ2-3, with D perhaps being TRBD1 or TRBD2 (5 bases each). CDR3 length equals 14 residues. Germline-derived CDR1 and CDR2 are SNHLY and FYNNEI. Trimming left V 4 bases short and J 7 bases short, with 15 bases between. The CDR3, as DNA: TGTGCCAGCAGTGGGGGGAGCCTCGGAAATACGCAGTATTTT. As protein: CASSGGSLGNTQYF.

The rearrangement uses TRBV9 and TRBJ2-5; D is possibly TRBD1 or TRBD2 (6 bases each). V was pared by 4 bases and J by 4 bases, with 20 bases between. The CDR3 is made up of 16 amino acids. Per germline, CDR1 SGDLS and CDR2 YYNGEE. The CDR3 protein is CASSSASGAHGETQYF. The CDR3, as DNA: TGTGCCAGCAGCTCTGCTTCGGGGGCTCACGGAGAGACCCAGTACTTC.

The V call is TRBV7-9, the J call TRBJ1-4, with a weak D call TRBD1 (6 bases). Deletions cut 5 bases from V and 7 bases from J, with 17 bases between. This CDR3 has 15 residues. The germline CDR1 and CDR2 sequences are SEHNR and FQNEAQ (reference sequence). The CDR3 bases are TGTGCCAGCAGCCTGGGGACAACCGCTTCTGAAAAACTGTTTTTT. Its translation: CASSLGTTASEKLFF.

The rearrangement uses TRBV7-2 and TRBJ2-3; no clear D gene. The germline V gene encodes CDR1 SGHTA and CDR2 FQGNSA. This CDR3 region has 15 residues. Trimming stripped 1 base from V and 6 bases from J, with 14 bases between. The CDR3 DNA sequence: TGTGCCAGCAGCTTAGAGTTGATGGATCTCGATACGCAGTATTTT. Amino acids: CASSLELMDLDTQYF.

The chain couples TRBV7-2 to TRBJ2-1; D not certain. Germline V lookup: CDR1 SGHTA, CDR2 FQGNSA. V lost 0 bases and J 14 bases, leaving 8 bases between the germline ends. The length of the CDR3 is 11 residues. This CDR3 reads CASSLAGKEFF. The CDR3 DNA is TGTGCCAGCAGCTTAGCGGGCAAGGAGTTCTTC.

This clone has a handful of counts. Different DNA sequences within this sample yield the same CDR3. This CDR3 is CASSVRRDTEAFF. In DNA form, the CDR3 reads TGTGCCAGCAGCGTAAGAAGGGACACTGAAGCTTTCTTT. The chain combines TRBV9 with TRBJ1-1, with D unresolved. This CDR3 is 13 amino acids long. Germline assignment: CDR1 SGDLS and CDR2 YYNGEE. V shed 1 base and J shed 3 bases, with 7 bases lying between them.

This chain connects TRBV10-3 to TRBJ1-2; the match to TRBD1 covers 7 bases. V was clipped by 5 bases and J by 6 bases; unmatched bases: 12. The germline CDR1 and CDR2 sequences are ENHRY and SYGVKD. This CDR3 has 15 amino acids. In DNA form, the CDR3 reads TGTGCCATCAGTCCCCTGAAAGGGGGCGAGAATGGCTACACCTTC. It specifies CAISPLKGGENGYTF.

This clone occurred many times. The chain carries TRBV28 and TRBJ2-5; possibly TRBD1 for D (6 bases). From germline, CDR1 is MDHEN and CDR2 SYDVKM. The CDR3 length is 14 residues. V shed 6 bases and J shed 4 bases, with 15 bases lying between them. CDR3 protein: CASSRTETRETQYF. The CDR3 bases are TGTGCCAGCAGCCGGACAGAGACGCGAGAGACCCAGTACTTC.